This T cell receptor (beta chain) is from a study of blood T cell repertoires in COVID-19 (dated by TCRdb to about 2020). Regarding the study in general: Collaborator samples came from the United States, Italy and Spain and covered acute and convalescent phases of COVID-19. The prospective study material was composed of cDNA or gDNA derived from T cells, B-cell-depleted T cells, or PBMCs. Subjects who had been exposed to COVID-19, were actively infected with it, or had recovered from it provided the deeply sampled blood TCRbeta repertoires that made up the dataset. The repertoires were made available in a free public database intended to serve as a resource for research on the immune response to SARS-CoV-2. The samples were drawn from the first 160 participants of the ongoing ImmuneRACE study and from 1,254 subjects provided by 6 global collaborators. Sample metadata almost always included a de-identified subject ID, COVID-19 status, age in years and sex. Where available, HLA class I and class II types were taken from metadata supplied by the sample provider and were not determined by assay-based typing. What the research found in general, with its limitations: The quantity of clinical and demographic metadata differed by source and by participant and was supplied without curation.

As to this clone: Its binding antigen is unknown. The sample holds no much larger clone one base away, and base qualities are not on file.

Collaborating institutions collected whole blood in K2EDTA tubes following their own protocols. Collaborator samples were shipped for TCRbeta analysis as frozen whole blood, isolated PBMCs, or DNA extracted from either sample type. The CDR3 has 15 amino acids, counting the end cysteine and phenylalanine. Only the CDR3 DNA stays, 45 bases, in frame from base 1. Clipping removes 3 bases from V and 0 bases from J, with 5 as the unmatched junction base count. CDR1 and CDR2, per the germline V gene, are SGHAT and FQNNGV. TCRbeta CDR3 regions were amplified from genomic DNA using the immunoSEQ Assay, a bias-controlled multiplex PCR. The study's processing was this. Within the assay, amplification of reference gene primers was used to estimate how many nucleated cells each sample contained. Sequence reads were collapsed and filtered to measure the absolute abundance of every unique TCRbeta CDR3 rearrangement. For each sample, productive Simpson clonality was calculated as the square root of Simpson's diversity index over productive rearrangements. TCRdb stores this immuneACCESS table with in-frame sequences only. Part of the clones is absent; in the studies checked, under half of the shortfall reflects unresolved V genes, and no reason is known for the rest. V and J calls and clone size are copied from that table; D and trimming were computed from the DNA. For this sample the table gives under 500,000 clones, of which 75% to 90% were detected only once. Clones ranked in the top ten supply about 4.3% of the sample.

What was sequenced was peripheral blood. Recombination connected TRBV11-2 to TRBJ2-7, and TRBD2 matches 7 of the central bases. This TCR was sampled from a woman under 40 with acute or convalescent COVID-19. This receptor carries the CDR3 CASSLGGLSSYEQYF. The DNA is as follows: TGTGCCAGCAGCTTGGGGGGGTTAAGCTCCTACGAGCAGTACTTC.